This entry lists 8 T cell receptor beta chains sequenced from one sample in a study of cytomegalovirus exposure and HLA in healthy donors. The PCR ran on 60 Vbeta and 13 Jbeta primers. TCRdb keeps only in-frame clones here, not all; method: immunoSEQ multiplex PCR. Of under 200,000 clones detected, around 77% appear once; the ten largest clones hold under 2.5%. The sequenced sample was PBMCs. The receptor set was obtained from a man aged 55 to 70 in good health and CMV-seronegative.

The rearrangement joins TRBV19 to TRBJ2-1; D is perhaps TRBD2 (6 bases). The germline gives CDR1 LNHDA, CDR2 SQIVND (reference sequence). The CDR3 contains 17 residues. The V end lost 5 bases, the J end lost 2 bases, and 19 bases lay between the germline ends. The CDR3, as DNA: TGTGCCAGTAGTCCGAGGGACGGAGGGGTGGCCTACAATGAGCAGTTCTTC. Its protein is CASSPRDGGVAYNEQFF.

In the case of this clone: One end of the junction varies from germline; a read error may be responsible. The rearrangement uses TRBV6-1 and TRBJ1-6; D perhaps matches TRBD1 (5 bases). The CDR3 extends over 15 amino acids. Looked up from germline, CDR1 is MNHNS and CDR2 is SASEGT. CDR3 protein: CASSEWGRIGSPLNF. As DNA, the CDR3 is TGTGCCAGCAGTGAATGGGGGAGGATTGGCTCACCCCTCAACTTT.

J is TRBJ1-6 and V is TRBV4-1, with D possibly being TRBD1 (5 bases). This CDR3 has 15 amino acids. CDR1 is MGHRA, CDR2 YSYEKL, per germline. With 0 bases removed from V and 14 bases from J, the gap between germline ends came to 17 bases. Here the CDR3 reads CASSQDWQGSRSLHF. The CDR3 region has the DNA TGCGCCAGCAGCCAAGATTGGCAGGGAAGTCGGTCCCTCCACTTT.

This clone has only one observation. CDR3 region: CASSLGQGVNYGYTF. The CDR3 bases are TGCGCCAGCAGCTTGGGACAGGGGGTCAACTATGGCTACACCTTC. The genes are TRBV5-1 and TRBJ1-2, with 9 bases fitting TRBD1. CDR1 SGHRS and CDR2 YFSETQ come from the germline V gene. This CDR3 contains 15 residues. J lost 2 bases, V lost 0 bases, and 2 bases had no gene match.

V gene TRBV5-6 combines with J gene TRBJ2-2; D is possibly TRBD1 (6 bases). Trimming removed 2 bases from V and 2 bases from J, with 10 bases in between. CDR3 length equals 15 residues. Germline CDR1 reads SGHDT; CDR2 reads YYEEEE. CDR3 protein: CASSFRTVNTGELFF. The CDR3 coding sequence is TGTGCCAGCAGCTTTCGGACAGTAAACACCGGGGAGCTGTTTTTT.

This chain connects TRBV7-9 to TRBJ1-2; D remains unclear. The CDR3 totals 13 residues. V was pared by 0 bases and J by 4 bases, with 6 bases between. Germline assignment: CDR1 SEHNR and CDR2 FQNEAQ (reference sequence). CDR3 nucleotide sequence: TGTGCCAGCAGCTTAGCTGCGGGCTATGGCTACACCTTC. Residues: CASSLAAGYGYTF.

The J gene is TRBJ2-2, the V gene TRBV4-3, with 13 nucleotides matching TRBD2. The germline gives CDR1 LGHNA, CDR2 YSLEER. J gave up 6 bases and V 2 bases, and 15 bases lay outside the gene matches. This CDR3 is built from 20 residues. CDR3 in amino acids: CASSQNAGTSGKGLSGELFF. For the CDR3, the DNA is TGCGCCAGCAGCCAAAATGCAGGGACTAGCGGGAAAGGTTTATCCGGGGAGCTGTTTTTT.

This clone was picked up a small number of times. The junction departs from germline at one end; a sequencing error may be responsible. The rearrangement links TRBV4-2 to TRBJ1-2, with 7 bases matching TRBD1. This CDR3 is built from 16 residues. CDR1 is LGHNA and CDR2 is YNFKEQ in the germline V gene. DNA for the CDR3: TGTGCCAGCAGCCAAGTTACGGGACAGCAAAGAGGGGGCTACCCCTTC. Translated: CASSQVTGQQRGGYPF.